Each of the 26 T cell receptor beta chains below was sequenced from the same sample in a study of identical twins. TCRdb passed the 5' RACE reads through MiXCR, listing each CDR3 protein once. Of a few hundred thousand distinct CDR3 sequences listed, roughly 13% are singletons. These data also formed part of another study, on yellow fever vaccine responses in identical twins.

Sequencing input: memory (CD45RO+) T cells sorted from blood. Receptors originate from a woman in her late teens or twenties in good health.

This clonotype was counted many times. The gene calls are TRBV5-1 and TRBJ2-6; tentatively, D is TRBD2 (6 bases). The CDR3 sequence is 17 residues long. Trimming left V 2 bases short and J 2 bases short, with 14 bases between. Germline V lookup: CDR1 SGHRS, CDR2 YFSETQ. The CDR3, as DNA: TGCGCCAGCAGCTTCCTAGGGACTTCGACTGGGGCCAACGTCCTGACTTTC. The encoded protein is CASSFLGTSTGANVLTF.

This chain uses TRBV7-9 with TRBJ2-3; unclear D gene. V lost 5 bases, J lost 2 bases, and 14 bases lay in between. Germline V gene lookup returns CDR1 SEHNR and CDR2 FQNEAQ (reference sequence). This CDR3 has 15 residues. The chain's CDR3 is CASSQTLRDTDTQYF. The CDR3, as DNA: TGTGCCAGCAGCCAGACCTTGCGTGACACAGATACGCAGTATTTT.

This chain connects TRBV5-4 to TRBJ2-3, with a possible D match to TRBD2 (5 bases). This CDR3 has 16 residues. CDR1 is SGHNT, CDR2 YYREEE, per germline (reference sequence). The V gene lost 4 bases and the J gene lost 0 bases, with 15 bases spanning the gap. CDR3 sequence reads: CASSPASGLSTDTQYF. The DNA for the CDR3 is TGTGCCAGCAGCCCTGCAAGCGGCTTGAGCACAGATACGCAGTATTTT.

In this sample, this clonotype turned up many times. The chain combines TRBV14 with TRBJ2-1; no firm D call. Germline CDR1 SGHDN, CDR2 FVKESK. With 0 bases removed from V and 6 bases from J, the gap between germline ends came to 6 bases. The CDR3 is 13 residues long. CDR3 sequence (DNA): TGTGCCAGCAGCCAAGAAAACAGCAATGAGCAGTTCTTC. Translated, it gives CASSQENSNEQFF.

This clonotype was seen a handful of times. The chain recombines TRBV11-2 with TRBJ2-3, with TRBD2 matching 7 bases. CDR1 SGHAT and CDR2 FQNNGV come from the germline V gene. There are 15 residues in the CDR3. The trim removed 3 bases at V and 1 base at J, leaving 4 bases unmatched. CDR3 in DNA: TGTGCCAGCAGCTTTATCACTAGCGGCACAGATACGCAGTATTTT. Its translation: CASSFITSGTDTQYF.

The chain combines TRBV15 with TRBJ2-7; D remains unclear. The V and J ends lost 0 bases and 5 bases respectively, with 14 bases between them. Looked up from germline, CDR1 is LNHNV and CDR2 is YYDKDF (reference sequence). This CDR3 is 15 amino acids long. The CDR3: CATSRETPGPNEQYF. The CDR3 DNA reads TGTGCCACCAGCAGAGAGACGCCGGGTCCCAACGAGCAGTACTTC.

This clonotype was seen a few times. The chain links TRBV20-1 to TRBJ2-3; 8 bases match TRBD2. The CDR3 length is 16 residues. The V gene end was trimmed by 0 bases and the J gene end by 5 bases; junction bases not matched to a gene: 10. Germline loops: CDR1 DFQATT, CDR2 SNEGSKA (reference sequence). CDR3 bases: TGCAGTGCTAGAGATTTCACTAGCGGACCCGGAGATACGCAGTATTTT. It encodes CSARDFTSGPGDTQYF.

This clonotype was seen just once. The genes are TRBV19 and TRBJ1-5; TRBD1 matches at 8 bases. The J segment lost 7 bases and the V segment lost 1 base, leaving 15 bases of the junction unmatched. The CDR3 consists of 18 residues. Germline lookup yields CDR1 LNHDA and CDR2 SQIVND (reference sequence). This chain's CDR3 is CASSIVRGDRGSGQPQHF. As DNA, the CDR3 is TGTGCCAGTAGTATAGTAAGGGGTGACAGGGGTTCAGGACAGCCCCAGCATTTT.

This clonotype was seen only a few times. This chain joins TRBV28 and TRBJ2-1; TRBD2 agrees at 10 bases. From germline, CDR1 is MDHEN and CDR2 SYDVKM. The V gene end was trimmed by 5 bases and the J gene end by 6 bases; junction bases not matched to a gene: 7. CDR3 length: 15 amino acids. CDR3: CASSSGGAGGNEQFF. The CDR3 DNA reads as TGTGCCAGCAGTAGCGGGGGGGCCGGCGGCAATGAGCAGTTCTTC.

This clonotype was found a few times. The V gene is TRBV6-2 or TRBV6-3, the J gene TRBJ2-7; 7 bases are shared with TRBD2. The CDR3 runs to 14 residues. Germline V lookup: CDR1 MNHEY, CDR2 SVGEGT. Unmatched junction bases numbered 7, after V lost 2 bases and J lost 6 bases. The DNA of the CDR3 is TGTGCCAGCAGTTACGCGGGAGTACGGCCCGAGCAGTACTTC. Translating gives CASSYAGVRPEQYF.

This clonotype turned up a few times. The genes are TRBV4-3 and TRBJ2-6; D call uncertain. V dropped 0 bases and J dropped 4 bases, with 16 bases sitting between them. The CDR3 has 18 residues. Germline values: CDR1 LGHNA, CDR2 YSLEER. CDR3 residues: CASSQDWGLVAGANVLTF. The DNA for the CDR3 is TGCGCCAGCAGCCAAGATTGGGGTCTTGTGGCGGGGGCCAACGTCCTGACTTTC.

This clonotype has only a few counts. The gene calls are TRBV19 and TRBJ2-3; D not resolved. Germline CDR1 reads LNHDA; CDR2 reads SQIVND (reference sequence). The V gene lost 7 bases and the J gene lost 0 bases, with 11 bases spanning the gap. The CDR3 has 14 amino acids. CDR3 DNA sequence: TGTGCCAGTATCTCAGGTCCTAGCACAGATACGCAGTATTTT. It is translated as CASISGPSTDTQYF.

This clonotype was seen more than once but under ten times. V and J are TRBV20-1 and TRBJ2-7; the match to TRBD2 covers 8 bases. Germline trimming cut 4 bases from V and 3 bases from J; bases unmatched to any gene: 11. The CDR3 runs 15 residues. The germline V gene has CDR1 DFQATT and CDR2 SNEGSKA (reference sequence). The CDR3 DNA follows: TGCAGTGCTACTAACTTAGCGGGACCTCTCTACGAGCAGTACTTC. Its translation: CSATNLAGPLYEQYF.

This clonotype was seen ten or more times. This chain uses TRBV20-1 with TRBJ2-7; D unclear. Per germline, CDR1 DFQATT and CDR2 SNEGSKA (reference sequence). The length of the CDR3 is 14 residues. Trimming left V 4 bases short and J 1 base short, with 14 bases between. CDR3 sequence reads: CSAKMAGLSYEQYF. For the CDR3, the DNA is TGCAGTGCTAAGATGGCCGGATTGTCCTACGAGCAGTACTTC.

This clonotype was observed a handful of times. The rearrangement links TRBV14 to TRBJ2-7; D call uncertain. The germline V gene encodes CDR1 SGHDN and CDR2 FVKESK. This CDR3 has 17 amino acids. Trimming took 4 bases from V and 2 from J, leaving 21 bases between them. The CDR3 DNA sequence: TGTGCCAGCAGCCCGAGAGGCCATTGGGGTACCCCCTACGAGCAGTACTTC. Its protein product is CASSPRGHWGTPYEQYF.

The table lists this clonotype with a few counts. The chain couples TRBV9 to TRBJ2-3, with TRBD2 identical over 7 bases. Germline assignment: CDR1 SGDLS and CDR2 YYNGEE. V lost 0 bases to trimming and J lost 6 bases; unmatched junction nucleotides: 4. The CDR3 is made up of 14 amino acids. The CDR3 bases are TGTGCCAGCAGCGTAGGCGGGGGAAGTGATACGCAGTATTTT. Protein: CASSVGGGSDTQYF.

The sample holds a few counts of this clonotype. The chain is built from TRBV28 and TRBJ1-1; the D gene is possibly TRBD1 (6 bases). The CDR3 has 12 amino acids. The germline V gene encodes CDR1 MDHEN and CDR2 SYDVKM. Trimming removed 7 bases at V and 10 bases at J, with 16 bases between. As DNA, the CDR3 is TGTGCCAGCAACTCCGGGACAATTGGAGCTTTCTTT. The encoded protein is CASNSGTIGAFF.

The CDR3 protein is CSASGGISSYNEQFF. CDR3 bases: TGCAGTGCGAGTGGGGGAATTAGCTCCTACAATGAGCAGTTCTTC. The J gene is TRBJ2-1, the V gene TRBV20-1; D possibly matches TRBD1 or TRBD2 (5 bases each). V was trimmed by 6 bases and J by 0 bases, leaving 15 bases between them. The V gene's germline CDR1 is DFQATT and CDR2 SNEGSKA (reference sequence). The CDR3 runs to 15 residues.

This clonotype was observed a handful of times. The chain links TRBV5-5 to TRBJ2-7; 12 bases line up with TRBD2. Germline lookup yields CDR1 SGHKS and CDR2 YYEKEE (reference sequence). V was pared by 1 base and J by 2 bases, with 7 bases of the junction left unmatched. The CDR3 extends over 17 amino acids. CDR3: CASSLFFGLAGTYEQYF. CDR3 coding DNA: TGTGCCAGCAGCTTGTTTTTCGGACTAGCGGGAACCTACGAGCAGTACTTC.

This clonotype turned up a few times. The genes are TRBV27 and TRBJ2-7; 8 bases align to TRBD2. The CDR3 loop spans 15 amino acids. Per germline, CDR1 MNHEY and CDR2 SMNVEV (reference sequence). J lost 3 bases, V lost 5 bases, and 9 bases had no gene match. Written as DNA, the CDR3 is TGTGCCAGCAGTACCTCCGGGACTAGTAACTACGAGCAGTACTTC. As protein: CASSTSGTSNYEQYF.

This clonotype occurred a few times. This chain joins TRBV3-1 and TRBJ2-4; TRBD2 aligns across 11 bases. V shed 1 base, J shed 1 base, and the junction held 9 bases outside the gene matches. The CDR3 is 19 amino acids. The V gene's germline CDR1 is LGHDT and CDR2 YNNKEL (reference sequence). CDR3 coding DNA: TGTGCCAGCAGCCAAGGGCGGGGAACTAGCGGGAGCGCCAAAAACATTCAGTACTTC. Residues: CASSQGRGTSGSAKNIQYF. Full variable domain (remainder filled in from reference TRBV3-1 and TRBJ2-4): DTAVSQTPKYLVTQMGNDKSIKCEQNLGHDTMYWYKQDSKKFLKIMFSYNNKELIINETVPNRFSPKSPDKAHLNLHINSLELGDSAVYFCASSQGRGTSGSAKNIQYFGAGTRLSVL.

This clonotype was recorded a few times. V is TRBV9 and J is TRBJ2-1, with D uncertain. Germline V lookup: CDR1 SGDLS, CDR2 YYNGEE. Trimming pared 0 bases from V and 6 bases from J, leaving 7 bases between. CDR3 length: 13 amino acids. CDR3 amino acids: CASSVASGNEQFF. As DNA, the CDR3 is TGTGCCAGCAGCGTAGCAAGTGGCAATGAGCAGTTCTTC.

This clonotype was counted ten times or more. The chain links TRBV10-3 to TRBJ2-3, with D unclear. Germline assignment: CDR1 ENHRY and CDR2 SYGVKD. V lost 6 bases and J lost 14, with 18 bases in between. This CDR3 comprises 12 residues. The CDR3 DNA follows: TGTGCCATCAGCCTCGCGCCTCCCAGAGCGTATTTT. Amino acids: CAISLAPPRAYF.

This clonotype showed up just a few times. This chain uses TRBV7-2 with TRBJ2-7, with TRBD1 identical over 9 bases. The junction had 2 bases not matched to a gene; V was cut back by 5 bases and J by 3 bases. Germline V gene data show CDR1 as SGHTA and CDR2 as FQGNSA. The CDR3 consists of 13 residues. The CDR3 loop reads CASSPTGGYEQYF. CDR3 DNA sequence: TGTGCCAGCAGCCCGACAGGGGGCTACGAGCAGTACTTC.

At least ten counts were recorded for this clonotype. V and J are TRBV20-1 and TRBJ2-7; 10 bases line up with TRBD2. The CDR3 runs 14 residues. CDR1 and CDR2 (germline): DFQATT, SNEGSKA (reference sequence). V lost 3 bases to trimming and J lost 3 bases; unmatched junction nucleotides: 5. The CDR3 region is CSASRPSGSYEQYF. The CDR3 nucleotides read TGCAGTGCTAGTAGGCCTAGCGGGAGCTACGAGCAGTACTTC.

This clonotype has at least ten counts. The rearrangement links TRBV5-1 to TRBJ1-2, with TRBD1 identical over 9 bases. The CDR3 runs to 15 residues. Germline V gene sequence: CDR1 SGHRS, CDR2 YFSETQ. J was trimmed by 5 bases and V by 4 bases; bases with no gene match: 9. CDR3 nucleotides: TGCGCCAGCAGCCTACAGACAGGGGGAAGTTATGGCTACACCTTC. It encodes CASSLQTGGSYGYTF.